This T cell receptor (beta chain) emerged from a study of T-cell memory formation after mild COVID-19. Study-level information: TCR clusters mostly belonged to single donors. Study-wide results and limits: Later expanders leaned CD4+, whereas clones that contracted between day 15 and 85 were balanced CD4/CD8. There were some responding clones in pre-infection memory, which suggested that cross-reactive memory had joined.

Employing constant-segment primers, 5'RACE generated TCR alpha and TCR beta cDNA libraries bearing sample barcodes and UMIs. TCRdb reprocessed the 5' RACE reads via MiXCR and lists one record per CDR3 protein. The sample includes about 600,000 distinct CDR3 sequences, about a fifth of them seen just once. The table lists this clonotype with a few counts. Its antigen remains unidentified. V was cut by 5 bases and J by 5 bases, with 15 bases left in between. The V gene's germline CDR1 is SGHDT and CDR2 YYEEEE. CDR3 length: 14 amino acids. The TCR was taken from an adult woman who had mild COVID-19 (a few samples of this study predate the infection). Cell type and time point are not known. The rearrangement uses TRBV5-6 and TRBJ2-3; D is possibly TRBD1 or TRBD2 (5 bases each). Sequencing was performed on PBMCs or a T cell subset sorted from them (not recorded which). In nucleotides, the CDR3 is TGTGCCAGCAGGGAAGGGACGGGCGGAGATACGCAGTATTTT. Amino acid sequence: CASREGTGGDTQYF.